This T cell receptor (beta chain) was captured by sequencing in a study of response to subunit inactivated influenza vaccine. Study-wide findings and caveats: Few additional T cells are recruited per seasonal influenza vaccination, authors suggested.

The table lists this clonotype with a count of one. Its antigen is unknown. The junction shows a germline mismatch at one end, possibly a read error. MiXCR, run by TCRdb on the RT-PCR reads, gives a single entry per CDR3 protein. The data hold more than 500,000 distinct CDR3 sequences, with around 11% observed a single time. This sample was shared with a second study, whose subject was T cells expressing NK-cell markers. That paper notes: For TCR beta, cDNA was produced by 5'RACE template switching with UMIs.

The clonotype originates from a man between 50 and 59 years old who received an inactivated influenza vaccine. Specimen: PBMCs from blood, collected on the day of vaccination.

This CDR3 is CAISESVDTYNEHFF. The DNA of the CDR3 is TGTGCCATCAGTGAGTCGGTAGATACCTACAATGAGCATTTCTTC. The chain recombines TRBV10-3 with TRBJ2-1; D not certain. Germline lookup yields CDR1 ENHRY and CDR2 SYGVKD. The CDR3 runs to 15 residues.